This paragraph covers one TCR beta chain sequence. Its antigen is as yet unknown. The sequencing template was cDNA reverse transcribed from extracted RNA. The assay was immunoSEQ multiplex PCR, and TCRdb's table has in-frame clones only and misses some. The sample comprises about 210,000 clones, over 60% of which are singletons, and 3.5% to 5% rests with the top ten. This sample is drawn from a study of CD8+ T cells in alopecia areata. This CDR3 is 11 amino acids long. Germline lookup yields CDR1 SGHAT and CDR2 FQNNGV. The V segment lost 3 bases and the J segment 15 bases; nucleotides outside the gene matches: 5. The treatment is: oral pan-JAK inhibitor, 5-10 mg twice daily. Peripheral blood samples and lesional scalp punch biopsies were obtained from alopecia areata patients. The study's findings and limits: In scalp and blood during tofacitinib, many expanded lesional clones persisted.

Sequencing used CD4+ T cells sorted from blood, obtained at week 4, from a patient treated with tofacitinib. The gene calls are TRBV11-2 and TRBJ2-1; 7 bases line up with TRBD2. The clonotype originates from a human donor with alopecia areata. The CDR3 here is CASSFGRLAFF. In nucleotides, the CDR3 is TGTGCCAGCAGCTTCGGGAGGCTTGCGTTCTTC.